What follows are 20 T cell receptor beta chains derived from one specimen sequenced in a study of blood T cell repertoires in COVID-19. Method: immunoSEQ multiplex PCR; TCRdb's copy keeps in-frame clones and lacks some. The sample yields about 240,000 clones, 85% to 90% seen once. Specimen: PBMCs or T cells enriched from blood (not recorded which). All receptors come from a woman aged 30 to 39 who had recovered from COVID-19.

This chain links TRBV9 with TRBJ1-2, with TRBD1 matching 8 bases. The CDR3 covers 14 residues. The V and J ends lost 3 bases and 5 bases, in that order; junction bases with no gene match: 6. Germline-derived CDR1 and CDR2 are SGDLS and YYNGEE. CDR3: CASSGGDRGYGYTF. CDR3 DNA sequence: TGTGCCAGCAGCGGAGGAGACAGGGGTTATGGCTACACCTTC. Using reference TRBV9 and TRBJ1-2 for the parts outside the CDR3, the full variable domain is DSGVTQTPKHLITATGQRVTLRCSPRSGDLSVYWYQQSLDQGLQFLIQYYNGEERAKGNILERFSAQQFPDLHSELNLSSLELGDSALYFCASSGGDRGYGYTFGSGTRLTVV.

The chain joins TRBV30 to TRBJ1-2; D is uncertain. The germline gives CDR1 GTSNPN, CDR2 SVGIG (reference sequence). This CDR3 spans 13 amino acids. The V end lost 3 bases, the J end lost 6 bases, and 14 bases lay between the germline ends. CDR3 sequence: CAWSPQASNGYTF. The CDR3 DNA is TGTGCCTGGAGCCCCCAGGCGTCAAATGGCTACACCTTC. Full variable domain (outside the CDR3, taken from reference TRBV30 and TRBJ1-2): SQTIHQWPATLVQPVGSPLSLECTVEGTSNPNLYWYRQAAGRGLQLLFYSVGIGQISSEVPQNLSASRPQDRQFILSSKKLLLSDSGFYLCAWSPQASNGYTFGSGTRLTVV.

Only one count was recorded for this clone. The gene calls are TRBV5-1 and TRBJ2-1; TRBD2 aligns across 9 bases. Germline CDR1 SGHRS, CDR2 YFSETQ. The junction had 13 bases not matched to a gene; V was cut back by 4 bases and J by 8 bases. The CDR3 loop spans 16 amino acids. The CDR3 nucleotides are TGCGCCAGCAGCCAGGGGCGGGGGCTAGCGGGGTATGAGCAGTTCTTC. It is translated as CASSQGRGLAGYEQFF.

V gene TRBV3-1 (or the pseudogene TRBV3-2) combines with J gene TRBJ2-5; D call uncertain. The CDR3 sequence is 15 residues long. The germline V gene encodes CDR1 LGHDT and CDR2 YNNKEL (reference sequence). The germline V and J ends were trimmed by 0 bases and 2 bases, with 10 bases remaining between them. Here the CDR3 reads CASSQEYGYQETQYF. The CDR3 nucleotides are TGTGCCAGCAGCCAAGAATACGGTTATCAAGAGACCCAGTACTTC.

In this sample, this clone turned up once. The chain combines TRBV9 with TRBJ2-1; TRBD2 agrees at 9 bases. The CDR3 contains 17 residues. Germline CDR1 reads SGDLS; CDR2 reads YYNGEE. The V segment lost 3 bases and the J segment 2 bases; nucleotides outside the gene matches: 9. This CDR3 reads CASSGWPRTSAYNEQFF. The CDR3 coding sequence is TGTGCCAGCAGCGGCTGGCCTCGGACTAGCGCCTACAATGAGCAGTTCTTC.

This chain links TRBV7-2 with TRBJ1-1, with D possibly being TRBD1 (5 bases). Germline CDR1 is SGHTA and CDR2 is FQGNSA. V shed 5 bases and J shed 5 bases, with 18 bases lying between them. The CDR3 runs 15 residues. CDR3 nucleotides: TGTGCCAGCAGCCTTCTCTGGCAGGGAAGGACTGAAGCTTTCTTT. This gives the protein CASSLLWQGRTEAFF.

The CDR3 DNA sequence: TGTGCCAGCAGCCCCGGACAGGGGGCTAACACTGAAGCTTTCTTT. Its protein is CASSPGQGANTEAFF. J is TRBJ1-1 and V is TRBV11-3, with TRBD1 matching 11 bases. The CDR3 runs to 15 residues. J was trimmed by 2 bases and V by 5 bases; bases with no gene match: 4. Per germline, CDR1 SGHNT and CDR2 YENEEA. The complete variable domain, with remaining parts taken from reference TRBV11-3 and TRBJ1-1, reads EAGVVQSPRYKIIEKKQPVAFWCNPISGHNTLYWYLQNLGQGPELLIRYENEEAVDDSQLPKDRFSAERLKGVDSTLKIQPAELGDSAVYLCASSPGQGANTEAFFGQGTRLTVV.

The chain has TRBV2 and TRBJ1-5; 9 positions agree with TRBD1. Germline-derived CDR1 and CDR2 are SNHLY and FYNNEI. The trim removed 7 bases at V and 3 bases at J, leaving 10 bases unmatched. The CDR3 runs 16 residues. The CDR3 DNA follows: TGTGCCAGCAAGGGGACAGGGATGGGGAACAATCAGCCCCAGCATTTT. It yields the protein CASKGTGMGNNQPQHF.

The genes are TRBV7-9 and TRBJ1-2; no reliable D call. The V end was cut by 4 bases, the J end by 3 bases, with 12 bases between. The germline CDR1 and CDR2 sequences are SEHNR and FQNEAQ (reference sequence). The CDR3 extends over 14 amino acids. This chain's CDR3 is CASSSVTEHYGYTF. The CDR3 region has the DNA TGTGCCAGCAGCTCAGTAACGGAGCACTATGGCTACACCTTC.

The chain couples TRBV15 to TRBJ2-7, with TRBD1 identical over 7 bases. The junction had 6 bases not matched to a gene; V was cut back by 0 bases and J by 7 bases. This CDR3 comprises 14 residues. CDR1 and CDR2 from the germline V gene are LNHNV and YYDKDF (reference sequence). The CDR3 region is CATSRDRGSREQYF. CDR3 DNA: TGTGCCACCAGCAGAGACAGGGGGTCAAGGGAGCAGTACTTC.

In regard to this clone: A read error may produce the germline difference seen at one junction end. The rearrangement uses TRBV28 and TRBJ1-5; a weak D match, TRBD1 (5 bases). This CDR3 spans 14 amino acids. Germline CDR1 and CDR2: MDHEN and SYDVKM. The CDR3 sequence: CATSLLGPRQPQHF. The CDR3 DNA reads as TGTGCCACCAGTTTATTGGGGCCGCGACAGCCCCAGCATTTT.

V usage is TRBV7-9 and J usage is TRBJ1-1; D is unclear. Trimming took off 5 bases at V and 7 bases at J, with 14 bases between the two ends. This CDR3 is 13 amino acids long. The germline gives CDR1 SEHNR, CDR2 FQNEAQ (reference sequence). The CDR3 nucleotides are TGTGCCAGCAGCCTGGGATTCGGGGATGAAGCTTTCTTT. Translation gives CASSLGFGDEAFF.

The genes are TRBV9 and TRBJ2-1; 7 positions agree with TRBD2. Germline values: CDR1 SGDLS, CDR2 YYNGEE. This CDR3 contains 16 residues. Trimming took 0 bases from V and 3 from J; bases not matched to a gene: 6. The CDR3 DNA sequence: TGTGCCAGCAGCGTAGTCCCTAGCGGATACTACAATGAGCAGTTCTTC. Protein: CASSVVPSGYYNEQFF.

The CDR3 loop is CASSLEGQGGRRSTEAFF. DNA of the CDR3: TGCGCCAGCAGCTTGGAGGGCCAGGGAGGGCGGAGGAGCACTGAAGCTTTCTTT. The chain carries TRBV5-1 and TRBJ1-1; TRBD1 might be the D (5 bases). V was shortened by 0 bases and J by 4 bases, with 22 bases between the two germline ends. The CDR3 sequence is 18 residues long. Germline CDR1 and CDR2: SGHRS and YFSETQ.

V and J are TRBV19 and TRBJ2-7; 7 nucleotides match TRBD1. Trimming at V came to 4 bases and at J to 1 base, leaving 7 bases not matched to a gene. The CDR3 has 15 amino acids. Germline CDR1 reads LNHDA; CDR2 reads SQIVND (reference sequence). The CDR3 DNA sequence: TGTGCCAGTAGTACTACAGGGGACCCATCCTACGAGCAGTACTTC. Translating it yields CASSTTGDPSYEQYF.

The V call is TRBV19, the J call TRBJ2-2; the match to TRBD2 covers 12 bases. Per germline, CDR1 LNHDA and CDR2 SQIVND (reference sequence). J lost 2 bases, V lost 4 bases, and 2 bases had no gene match. The length of the CDR3 is 16 residues. In DNA form, the CDR3 reads TGTGCCAGTAGTAAGACTAGCGGGAGCAACACCGGGGAGCTGTTTTTT. Its translation: CASSKTSGSNTGELFF.

The chain couples TRBV6-6 to TRBJ1-2; 7 bases align to TRBD1. The CDR3 sequence is 14 residues long. Per the germline V gene, CDR1 is MNHNY and CDR2 is SVGAGI (reference sequence). V was pared by 6 bases and J by 6 bases, with 10 bases of the junction left unmatched. CDR3 sequence (DNA): TGTGCCAGCAGCACGTCTACAGGGGCCCATGGCTACACCTTC. Translation gives CASSTSTGAHGYTF.

V usage is TRBV24-1 and J usage is TRBJ1-5; D might be TRBD1 (5 bases). The germline V gene encodes CDR1 KGHDR and CDR2 SFDVKD. V shed 2 bases and J shed 4 bases, with 8 bases lying between them. The CDR3 length is 14 residues. In DNA, the CDR3 is TGTGCCACCAGTGATTACAGGCGGAATCAGCCCCAGCATTTT. Amino acid sequence: CATSDYRRNQPQHF.

This chain uses TRBV12-3 or TRBV12-4 with TRBJ2-2, with no clear D. V was trimmed by 4 bases and J by 6 bases, leaving 9 bases between them. The CDR3 totals 13 residues. For the CDR3, the DNA is TGTGCCAGCAGTTGGGCACATGCCGGGGAGCTGTTTTTT. This codes for CASSWAHAGELFF.

This rearrangement joins TRBV28 to TRBJ2-1; TRBD1 is a possible D gene (6 bases). The CDR3 runs 15 residues. V shed 1 base and J shed 2 bases, with 9 bases lying between them. Germline CDR1 MDHEN, CDR2 SYDVKM. DNA for the CDR3: TGTGCCAGCAGTTTATTACAGGGTCCCTACAATGAGCAGTTCTTC. Amino acid sequence: CASSLLQGPYNEQFF. Full variable domain (outside the CDR3, taken from reference TRBV28 and TRBJ2-1): DVKVTQSSRYLVKRTGEKVFLECVQDMDHENMFWYRQDPGLGLRLIYFSYDVKMKEKGDIPEGYSVSREKKERFSLILESASTNQTSMYLCASSLLQGPYNEQFFGPGTRLTVL.